The present T cell receptor beta chain was sequenced within a study of blood T cell repertoires in COVID-19. Study as a whole: PBMCs, B-cell-depleted T cells, or T cells were the source of the cDNA or gDNA that made up the material.

The CDR3 is 13 amino acids. Germline loops: CDR1 SGHNT, CDR2 YYREEE (reference sequence). Trimming took 6 bases from V and 1 from J, leaving 10 bases between them. Resolution of symptoms, clearance, or two negative PCRs was present in recovered Cohort 3 donors. The table came from immunoSEQ multiplex PCR; TCRdb's copy has only in-frame clones and leaves some out. Altogether hundreds of thousands of clones are present, around 90% being singletons, with the ten largest covering about 2.4%. Sequencing was carried out using PBMCs or T cells enriched from blood (not recorded which). The TCR originated in a man aged 55 to 69 who had recovered from COVID-19. V is TRBV5-4 and J is TRBJ2-5; tentatively, D is TRBD1 (6 bases). The chain's CDR3 is CASTDRSQETQYF. CDR3 DNA sequence: TGTGCCAGCACTGACAGGTCCCAAGAGACCCAGTACTTC.